This TCR beta chain was documented in a study of cytomegalovirus exposure and HLA in healthy donors. PCR involved 60 Vbeta and 13 Jbeta primers. Sequenced by immunoSEQ multiplex PCR; TCRdb stores in-frame clones only, minus some. The sample lists 100,000 to 150,000 clones, approximately 74% occurring once. CDR3 size: 15 residues. Germline V gives CDR1 LNHDA, CDR2 SQIVND (reference sequence). J was trimmed by 6 bases and V by 4 bases; bases with no gene match: 6. Sample: PBMCs. The V call is TRBV19, the J call TRBJ1-5; TRBD1 aligns across 10 bases. The TCR was taken from a man aged 35 to 55 in good health and CMV-seropositive. The CDR3 sequence is CASSTPGQGTQPQHF. In DNA, the CDR3 is TGTGCCAGTAGTACCCCGGGACAGGGGACTCAGCCCCAGCATTTT.